This is a list of T cell receptor beta chains from one sample in a study of T cells in Graves' hyperthyroidism and ophthalmopathy. In TCRdb, the multiplex PCR reads were re-called with MiXCR into one record per CDR3 protein. Among fewer than 650,000 distinct CDR3 sequences listed, 12% to 15% were seen once. The specimen sequenced was blood. The source is a middle-aged woman with Graves' hyperthyroidism. Both conserved end residues are part of each CDR3. Fields, in order: J gene, V gene, clone size, D gene, CDR3 protein, CDR3 DNA. D genes are given only for firm matches. Some rows mark clone size as missing; the rest say once, few, many or name a class of expanded clone.

j_call: TRBJ2-3; v_call: TRBV7-9; clone_size: NA; d_call: TRBD2; cdr3_aa: CASSLVAGTSGNVDTQYF; cdr3_nt: TGTGCCAGCAGCTTAGTGGCCGGGACTAGCGGGAACGTAGATACGCAGTATTTT
j_call: TRBJ2-2; v_call: TRBV19; clone_size: NA; d_call: NA; cdr3_aa: CASSAPQENTGELFF; cdr3_nt: TGTGCCAGTAGTGCACCACAGGAGAACACCGGGGAGCTGTTTTTT
j_call: TRBJ2-7; v_call: TRBV7-2; clone_size: few; d_call: TRBD2; cdr3_aa: CASSLVAGLHEQYF; cdr3_nt: TGTGCCAGCAGCTTAGTAGCGGGATTACACGAGCAGTACTTC
j_call: TRBJ1-5; v_call: TRBV20-1; clone_size: many; d_call: NA; cdr3_aa: CSARVGTDNQPQHF; cdr3_nt: TGCAGTGCTAGAGTCGGCACAGATAATCAGCCCCAGCATTTT
j_call: TRBJ2-7; v_call: TRBV30; clone_size: many; d_call: NA; cdr3_aa: CAWSVMGGVEQYF; cdr3_nt: TGTGCCTGGAGTGTAATGGGGGGCGTTGAGCAGTACTTC
j_call: TRBJ1-5; v_call: TRBV19; clone_size: few; d_call: NA; cdr3_aa: CASTPWGLNQPQHF; cdr3_nt: TGTGCCAGTACCCCATGGGGCCTCAATCAGCCCCAGCATTTT
j_call: TRBJ1-6; v_call: TRBV10-3; clone_size: NA; d_call: TRBD1; cdr3_aa: CAISGTGNSPLHF; cdr3_nt: TGTGCCATCAGCGGGACAGGGAATTCACCCCTCCACTTT
j_call: TRBJ2-7; v_call: TRBV5-1; clone_size: many; d_call: TRBD1; cdr3_aa: CASSPGQGNEQYF; cdr3_nt: TGTGCCAGCTCACCGGGACAGGGTAACGAGCAGTACTTC
j_call: TRBJ1-5; v_call: TRBV2; clone_size: many; d_call: TRBD1; cdr3_aa: CASGGTGGPYSNQPQHF; cdr3_nt: TGTGCCAGCGGCGGGACAGGGGGCCCTTATAGCAATCAGCCCCAGCATTTT
j_call: TRBJ1-2; v_call: TRBV6-2/TRBV6-3; clone_size: few; d_call: TRBD1; cdr3_aa: CASSWDRENYGYTF; cdr3_nt: TGTGCCAGCAGTTGGGACAGGGAAAACTATGGCTACACCTTC
j_call: TRBJ2-2; v_call: TRBV3-1; clone_size: once; d_call: TRBD2; cdr3_aa: CASSQRLAGVNTGELFF; cdr3_nt: TGTGCCAGCAGCCAGCGACTAGCGGGCGTGAACACCGGGGAGCTGTTTTTT
j_call: TRBJ1-3; v_call: TRBV6-1; clone_size: NA; d_call: NA; cdr3_aa: CAANRQASFISGNTIYF; cdr3_nt: TGTGCCGCTAACCGACAGGCTTCCTTTATCTCTGGAAACACCATATATTTT
j_call: TRBJ1-1; v_call: TRBV5-1; clone_size: NA; d_call: NA; cdr3_aa: CASTSSGTATEAFF; cdr3_nt: TGCGCCAGCACAAGTTCAGGGACGGCCACTGAAGCTTTCTTT
j_call: TRBJ2-7; v_call: TRBV12-3/TRBV12-4; clone_size: many; d_call: TRBD2; cdr3_aa: CASSSGGGTLYEQYF; cdr3_nt: TGTGCCAGCAGTTCTGGGGGGGGAACGCTATACGAGCAGTACTTC
j_call: TRBJ2-7; v_call: TRBV20-1; clone_size: many; d_call: TRBD1; cdr3_aa: CSARPDRVGEQYF; cdr3_nt: TGCAGTGCTAGACCCGACAGGGTCGGTGAGCAGTACTTC
j_call: TRBJ2-5; v_call: TRBV15; clone_size: many; d_call: TRBD2; cdr3_aa: CATSRGELAGVGETQYF; cdr3_nt: TGTGCCACCAGCAGAGGGGAGCTAGCGGGAGTAGGGGAGACCCAGTACTTC
j_call: TRBJ2-7; v_call: TRBV28; clone_size: many; d_call: NA; cdr3_aa: CASSLFPGMGSYEQYF; cdr3_nt: TGTGCCAGCAGTTTATTTCCGGGTATGGGTTCCTACGAGCAGTACTTC
j_call: TRBJ2-2; v_call: TRBV11-2; clone_size: few; d_call: TRBD2; cdr3_aa: CASSLTVGLAGGRNTGELFF; cdr3_nt: TGTGCCAGCAGCTTGACGGTGGGACTAGCGGGAGGTCGGAACACCGGGGAGCTGTTTTTT
j_call: TRBJ2-1; v_call: TRBV19; clone_size: NA; d_call: TRBD2; cdr3_aa: CASSILAGGLNEQFF; cdr3_nt: TGTGCCAGTAGTATCCTAGCGGGAGGACTCAATGAGCAGTTCTTC
j_call: TRBJ2-7; v_call: TRBV5-1; clone_size: many; d_call: NA; cdr3_aa: CASSPTGSYEQYF; cdr3_nt: TGTGCCAGCAGCCCTACCGGGAGCTACGAGCAGTACTTC
j_call: TRBJ2-3; v_call: TRBV7-9; clone_size: once; d_call: NA; cdr3_aa: CASSVLVGSGADTQYF; cdr3_nt: TGTGCCAGCAGCGTGCTTGTGGGGAGCGGCGCAGATACGCAGTATTTT
j_call: TRBJ2-5; v_call: TRBV20-1; clone_size: NA; d_call: NA; cdr3_aa: CSAQFTSPRTQYF; cdr3_nt: TGCAGTGCGCAATTCACTAGCCCCCGGACCCAGTACTTC
j_call: TRBJ1-2; v_call: TRBV3-1; clone_size: few; d_call: TRBD1; cdr3_aa: CASSQGTGQRGYTF; cdr3_nt: TGTGCCAGCAGCCAAGGTACGGGACAGCGGGGCTACACCTTC
j_call: TRBJ2-7; v_call: TRBV13; clone_size: many; d_call: TRBD1; cdr3_aa: CASSLEGQGYEQYF; cdr3_nt: TGTGCCAGCAGCTTAGAGGGACAGGGCTACGAGCAGTACTTC
j_call: TRBJ2-2; v_call: TRBV18; clone_size: NA; d_call: NA; cdr3_aa: CASSPSPTGELFF; cdr3_nt: TGTGCCAGCTCACCATCCCCGACCGGGGAGCTGTTTTTT
j_call: TRBJ1-4; v_call: TRBV20-1; clone_size: few; d_call: TRBD1; cdr3_aa: CSPDRLDEKLFF; cdr3_nt: TGCAGCCCGGACAGGTTAGATGAAAAACTGTTTTTT
j_call: TRBJ2-3; v_call: TRBV3-1; clone_size: few; d_call: NA; cdr3_aa: CASSQARGILGDTQYF; cdr3_nt: TGTGCCAGCAGCCAAGCCAGGGGTATCTTAGGAGATACGCAGTATTTT
j_call: TRBJ1-2; v_call: TRBV28; clone_size: NA; d_call: NA; cdr3_aa: CASSPSTYGYTF; cdr3_nt: TGTGCCAGCAGTCCATCTACTTATGGCTACACCTTC
j_call: TRBJ2-1; v_call: TRBV5-1; clone_size: many; d_call: TRBD2; cdr3_aa: CASSEGLAGEGEQFF; cdr3_nt: TGCGCCAGCAGCGAGGGACTAGCGGGAGAGGGTGAGCAGTTCTTC
j_call: TRBJ1-6; v_call: TRBV4-1; clone_size: NA; d_call: NA; cdr3_aa: CASSQDIRSYNSPLHF; cdr3_nt: TGCGCCAGCAGCCAAGACATTAGGTCCTATAATTCACCCCTCCACTTT
j_call: TRBJ2-3; v_call: TRBV12-3/TRBV12-4; clone_size: few; d_call: NA; cdr3_aa: CASSRIKDTQYF; cdr3_nt: TGTGCCAGCAGTCGGATTAAAGATACGCAGTATTTT
j_call: TRBJ2-2; v_call: TRBV27; clone_size: many; d_call: NA; cdr3_aa: CASSLISLALTGELFF; cdr3_nt: TGTGCCAGCAGTTTAATCAGCCTAGCGCTAACCGGGGAGCTGTTTTTT
j_call: TRBJ2-7; v_call: TRBV10-3; clone_size: NA; d_call: TRBD1; cdr3_aa: CAITEGRTGEWREQYF; cdr3_nt: TGTGCCATCACCGAGGGGAGGACAGGGGAGTGGAGGGAGCAGTACTTC
j_call: TRBJ2-3; v_call: TRBV18; clone_size: few; d_call: TRBD1; cdr3_aa: CASSLQGAGDTQYF; cdr3_nt: TGTGCCAGCTCACTCCAGGGGGCGGGAGATACGCAGTATTTT
j_call: TRBJ1-2; v_call: TRBV29-1; clone_size: NA; d_call: NA; cdr3_aa: CSVDYGYTF; cdr3_nt: TGCAGCGTCGACTATGGCTACACCTTC
j_call: TRBJ2-7; v_call: TRBV20-1; clone_size: few; d_call: TRBD2; cdr3_aa: CSASTSGRREQYF; cdr3_nt: TGCAGTGCTAGTACTAGCGGGAGAAGGGAGCAGTACTTC
j_call: TRBJ2-2; v_call: TRBV5-1; clone_size: few; d_call: NA; cdr3_aa: CASSLASTGSTGELFF; cdr3_nt: TGCGCCAGCAGCTTGGCCAGTACAGGGAGCACCGGGGAGCTGTTTTTT
j_call: TRBJ1-2; v_call: TRBV12-3/TRBV12-4; clone_size: few; d_call: NA; cdr3_aa: CASSLGGWGYTF; cdr3_nt: TGTGCCAGCAGTTTAGGAGGGTGGGGCTACACCTTC
j_call: TRBJ1-1; v_call: TRBV11-2; clone_size: many; d_call: TRBD1; cdr3_aa: CASSGQGFGTEAFF; cdr3_nt: TGTGCCAGCAGCGGACAGGGCTTTGGCACTGAAGCTTTCTTT
j_call: TRBJ1-1; v_call: TRBV7-8; clone_size: many; d_call: NA; cdr3_aa: CASSLGWGNTEAFF; cdr3_nt: TGTGCCAGCAGCTTAGGATGGGGGAACACTGAAGCTTTCTTT
j_call: TRBJ1-4; v_call: TRBV30; clone_size: NA; d_call: NA; cdr3_aa: CAWRTAAANEKLFF; cdr3_nt: TGTGCCTGGAGGACAGCAGCAGCTAATGAAAAACTGTTTTTT
j_call: TRBJ1-1; v_call: TRBV19; clone_size: few; d_call: NA; cdr3_aa: CASSIPTGRVVAEAFF; cdr3_nt: TGTGCCAGTAGTATCCCCACAGGGAGGGTGGTCGCTGAAGCTTTCTTT
j_call: TRBJ2-1; v_call: TRBV20-1; clone_size: many; d_call: NA; cdr3_aa: CSARPWSSYNEQFF; cdr3_nt: TGCAGTGCTAGGCCGTGGAGCTCCTACAATGAGCAGTTCTTC
j_call: TRBJ1-4; v_call: TRBV6-1; clone_size: NA; d_call: NA; cdr3_aa: CASSSLTGGATEKLFF; cdr3_nt: TGTGCCAGCAGTTCTTTAACTGGGGGCGCAACTGAAAAACTGTTTTTT
j_call: TRBJ1-3; v_call: TRBV19; clone_size: NA; d_call: NA; cdr3_aa: CASSTVLGLRSGNTIYF; cdr3_nt: TGTGCCAGTAGTACCGTCCTGGGACTTCGCTCTGGAAACACCATATATTTT
j_call: TRBJ2-7; v_call: TRBV6-2/TRBV6-3; clone_size: many; d_call: TRBD2; cdr3_aa: CASSPRDELAGASYEQYF; cdr3_nt: TGTGCCAGCAGCCCCCGAGATGAGCTAGCGGGAGCCTCCTACGAGCAGTACTTC
j_call: TRBJ2-5; v_call: TRBV12-3/TRBV12-4; clone_size: many; d_call: NA; cdr3_aa: CASSFGQGLETQYF; cdr3_nt: TGTGCCAGCAGTTTCGGGCAGGGGCTGGAGACCCAGTACTTC
j_call: TRBJ2-5; v_call: TRBV12-3/TRBV12-4; clone_size: many; d_call: TRBD1; cdr3_aa: CASSFQGQGDQYF; cdr3_nt: TGTGCCAGCAGTTTTCAGGGACAGGGAGACCAGTACTTC
j_call: TRBJ2-7; v_call: TRBV6-1; clone_size: few; d_call: NA; cdr3_aa: CASSPVRHEQYF; cdr3_nt: TGTGCCAGCAGCCCCGTACGCCACGAGCAGTACTTC
j_call: TRBJ1-5; v_call: TRBV29-1; clone_size: once; d_call: NA; cdr3_aa: CSVVMGLGQPQHF; cdr3_nt: TGCAGCGTTGTTATGGGGTTGGGGCAGCCCCAGCATTTT
j_call: TRBJ1-5; v_call: TRBV2; clone_size: few; d_call: TRBD1; cdr3_aa: CASSEKVTGEGPQHF; cdr3_nt: TGTGCCAGCAGTGAAAAGGTGACAGGGGAAGGGCCCCAGCATTTT
j_call: TRBJ1-1; v_call: TRBV3-1; clone_size: many; d_call: NA; cdr3_aa: CASSLSTSGAFF; cdr3_nt: TGTGCCAGCAGCCTCTCTACTAGTGGAGCTTTCTTT
j_call: TRBJ2-7; v_call: TRBV20-1; clone_size: few; d_call: NA; cdr3_aa: CSANGGVPYEQYF; cdr3_nt: TGCAGTGCGAATGGCGGTGTCCCCTACGAGCAGTACTTC
j_call: TRBJ2-7; v_call: TRBV4-1; clone_size: few; d_call: TRBD2; cdr3_aa: CASSLELLAGVHEQYF; cdr3_nt: TGCGCCAGCAGCTTGGAATTACTAGCGGGAGTACACGAGCAGTACTTC
j_call: TRBJ2-3; v_call: TRBV2; clone_size: many; d_call: TRBD2; cdr3_aa: CASSEIPGTSYFDTQYF; cdr3_nt: TGTGCCAGCAGTGAAATACCCGGGACTAGCTATTTTGATACGCAGTATTTT
j_call: TRBJ2-5; v_call: TRBV20-1; clone_size: NA; d_call: NA; cdr3_aa: CSAKIRRDAFQETQYF; cdr3_nt: TGCAGTGCTAAAATCCGCCGGGATGCTTTCCAAGAGACCCAGTACTTC
j_call: TRBJ2-7; v_call: TRBV14; clone_size: few; d_call: NA; cdr3_aa: CASSPGTLSYEQYF; cdr3_nt: TGTGCCAGCAGCCCCGGGACACTTTCCTACGAGCAGTACTTC
j_call: TRBJ2-1; v_call: TRBV20-1; clone_size: many; d_call: TRBD2; cdr3_aa: CSATHGTSGNNEQFF; cdr3_nt: TGCAGTGCCACTCACGGGACTAGCGGGAACAATGAGCAGTTCTTC
j_call: TRBJ1-5; v_call: TRBV6-1; clone_size: many; d_call: NA; cdr3_aa: CASLTGFGNQPQHF; cdr3_nt: TGTGCCAGCCTTACAGGGTTCGGAAATCAGCCCCAGCATTTT